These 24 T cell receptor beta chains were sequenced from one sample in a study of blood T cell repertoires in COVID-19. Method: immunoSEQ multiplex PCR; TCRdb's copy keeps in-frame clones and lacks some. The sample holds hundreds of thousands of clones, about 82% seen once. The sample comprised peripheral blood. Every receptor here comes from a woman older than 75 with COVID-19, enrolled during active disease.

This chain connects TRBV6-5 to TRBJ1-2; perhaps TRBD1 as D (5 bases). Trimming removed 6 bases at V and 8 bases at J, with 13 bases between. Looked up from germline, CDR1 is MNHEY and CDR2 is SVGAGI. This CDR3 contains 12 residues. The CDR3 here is CASRVVGEGYTF. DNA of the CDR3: TGTGCCAGCAGGGTTGTAGGGGAAGGCTACACCTTC.

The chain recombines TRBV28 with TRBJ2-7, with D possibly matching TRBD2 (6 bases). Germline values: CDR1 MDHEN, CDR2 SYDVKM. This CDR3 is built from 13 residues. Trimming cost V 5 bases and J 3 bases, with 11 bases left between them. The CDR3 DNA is TGTGCCAGCAGTGGAGGGGTGCTCTACGAGCAGTACGTC. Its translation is CASSGGVLYEQYV.

The CDR3 coding sequence is TGCAGCGTTGAAGGCAGTTCTACTGAAGCTTTCTTT. Translated: CSVEGSSTEAFF. The rearrangement links TRBV29-1 to TRBJ1-1; D unclear. The CDR3 is 12 amino acids. V lost 1 base, J lost 5 bases, and 8 bases lay in between. Looked up from germline, CDR1 is SQVTM and CDR2 is ANQGSEA.

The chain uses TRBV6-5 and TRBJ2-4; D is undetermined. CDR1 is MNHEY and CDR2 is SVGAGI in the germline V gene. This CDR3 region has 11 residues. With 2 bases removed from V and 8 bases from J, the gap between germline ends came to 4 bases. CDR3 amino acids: CASSYGDIQYF. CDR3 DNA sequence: TGTGCCAGCAGTTACGGAGACATTCAGTACTTC.

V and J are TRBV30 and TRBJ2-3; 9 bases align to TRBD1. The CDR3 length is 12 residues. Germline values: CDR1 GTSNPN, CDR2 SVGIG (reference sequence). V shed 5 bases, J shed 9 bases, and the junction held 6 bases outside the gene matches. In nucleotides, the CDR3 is TGTGCCTGGTACCTCGGACAGGGGACGCAGTATTTT. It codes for CAWYLGQGTQYF. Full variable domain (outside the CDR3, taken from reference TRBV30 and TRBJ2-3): SQTIHQWPATLVQPVGSPLSLECTVEGTSNPNLYWYRQAAGRGLQLLFYSVGIGQISSEVPQNLSASRPQDRQFILSSKKLLLSDSGFYLCAWYLGQGTQYFGPGTRLTVL.

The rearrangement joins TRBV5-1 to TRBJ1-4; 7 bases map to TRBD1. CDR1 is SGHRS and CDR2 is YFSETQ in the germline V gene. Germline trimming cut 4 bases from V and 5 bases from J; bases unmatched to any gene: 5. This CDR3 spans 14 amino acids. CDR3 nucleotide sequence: TGCGCCAGCAGCCTGACAGGGATAAATGAAAAACTGTTTTTT. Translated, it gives CASSLTGINEKLFF.

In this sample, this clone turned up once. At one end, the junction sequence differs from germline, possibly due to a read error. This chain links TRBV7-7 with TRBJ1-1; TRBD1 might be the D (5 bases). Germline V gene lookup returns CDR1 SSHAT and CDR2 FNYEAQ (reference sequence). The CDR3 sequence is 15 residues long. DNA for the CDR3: TGTGCTAGCAGCCCCTTTCAGGGAGGATTCACTGAAGCTTTCTTT. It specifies CASSPFQGGFTEAFF. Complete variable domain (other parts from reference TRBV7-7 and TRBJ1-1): GAGVSQSPRYKVTKRGQDVTLRCDPISSHATLYWYQQALGQGPEFLTYFNYEAQPDKSGLPSDRFSAERPEGSISTLTIQRTEQRDSAMYRCASSPFQGGFTEAFFGQGTRLTVV.

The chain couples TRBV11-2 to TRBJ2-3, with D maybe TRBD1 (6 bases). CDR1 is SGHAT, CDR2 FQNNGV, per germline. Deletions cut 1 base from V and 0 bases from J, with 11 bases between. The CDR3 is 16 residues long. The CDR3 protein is CASSLGVGASTDTQYF. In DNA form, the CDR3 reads TGTGCCAGCAGCTTAGGTGTGGGGGCTAGCACAGATACGCAGTATTTT.

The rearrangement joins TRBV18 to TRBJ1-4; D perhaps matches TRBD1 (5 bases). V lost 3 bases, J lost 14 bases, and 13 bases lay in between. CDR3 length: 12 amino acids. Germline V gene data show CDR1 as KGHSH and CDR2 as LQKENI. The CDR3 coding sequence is TGTGCCAGCTCACCGGGGCAACAGGACCTGTTTTTT. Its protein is CASSPGQQDLFF. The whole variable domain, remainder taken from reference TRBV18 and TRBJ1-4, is NAGVMQNPRHLVRRRGQEARLRCSPMKGHSHVYWYRQLPEEGLKFMVYLQKENIIDESGMPKERFSAEFPKEGPSILRIQQVVRGDSAAYFCASSPGQQDLFFGSGTQLSVL.

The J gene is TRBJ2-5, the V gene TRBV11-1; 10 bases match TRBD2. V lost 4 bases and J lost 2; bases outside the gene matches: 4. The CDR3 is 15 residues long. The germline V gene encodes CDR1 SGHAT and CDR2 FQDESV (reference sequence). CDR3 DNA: TGTGCCAGCAGCTCGGGACTAGCGCTACAAGAGACCCAGTACTTC. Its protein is CASSSGLALQETQYF.

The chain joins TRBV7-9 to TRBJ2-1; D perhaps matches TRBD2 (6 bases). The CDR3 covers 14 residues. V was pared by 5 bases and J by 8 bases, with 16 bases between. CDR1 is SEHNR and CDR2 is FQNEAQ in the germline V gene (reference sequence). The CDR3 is CASSRTTSDHEQFF. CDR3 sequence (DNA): TGTGCCAGCAGCCGCACGACTAGTGACCATGAGCAGTTCTTC.

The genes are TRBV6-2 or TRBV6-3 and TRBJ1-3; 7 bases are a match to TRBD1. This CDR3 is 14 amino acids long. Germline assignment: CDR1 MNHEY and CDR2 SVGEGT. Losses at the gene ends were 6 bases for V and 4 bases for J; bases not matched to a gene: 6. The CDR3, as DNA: TGTGCCAGCAGCTTAACAGGGGCCGGAAACACCATATATTTT. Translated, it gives CASSLTGAGNTIYF.

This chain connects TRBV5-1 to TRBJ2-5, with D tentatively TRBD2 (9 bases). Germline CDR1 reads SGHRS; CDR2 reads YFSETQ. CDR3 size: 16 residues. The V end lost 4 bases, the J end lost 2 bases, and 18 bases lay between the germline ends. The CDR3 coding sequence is TGCGCCAGCAGCCCAGGGGGCAGCGGGGGGCAAGAGACCCAGTACTTC. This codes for CASSPGGSGGQETQYF.

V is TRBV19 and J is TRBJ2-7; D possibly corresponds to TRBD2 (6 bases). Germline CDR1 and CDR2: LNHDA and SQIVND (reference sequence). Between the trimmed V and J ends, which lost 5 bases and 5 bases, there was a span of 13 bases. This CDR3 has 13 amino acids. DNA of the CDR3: TGTGCCAGTAGTCGACAAGGAGGGAACGAGCAGTACTTC. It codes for CASSRQGGNEQYF. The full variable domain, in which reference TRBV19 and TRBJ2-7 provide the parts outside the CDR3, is DGGITQSPKYLFRKEGQNVTLSCEQNLNHDAMYWYRQDPGQGLRLIYYSQIVNDFQKGDIAEGYSVSREKKESFPLTVTSAQKNPTAFYLCASSRQGGNEQYFGPGTRLTVT.

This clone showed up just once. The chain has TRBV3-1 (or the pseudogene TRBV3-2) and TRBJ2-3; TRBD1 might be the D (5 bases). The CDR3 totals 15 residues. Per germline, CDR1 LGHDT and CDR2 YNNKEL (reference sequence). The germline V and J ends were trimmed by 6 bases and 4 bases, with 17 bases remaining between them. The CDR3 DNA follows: TGTGCCAGCAGGGATTCAGGGTTCGGGTCAGATACGCAGTATTTT. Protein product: CASRDSGFGSDTQYF.

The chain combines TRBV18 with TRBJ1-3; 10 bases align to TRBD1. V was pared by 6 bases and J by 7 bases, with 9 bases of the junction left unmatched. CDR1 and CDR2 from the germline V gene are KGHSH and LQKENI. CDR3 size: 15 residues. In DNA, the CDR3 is TGTGCCAGCTCTTCTGGGACAGGGGATAAGAACACCATATATTTT. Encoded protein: CASSSGTGDKNTIYF.

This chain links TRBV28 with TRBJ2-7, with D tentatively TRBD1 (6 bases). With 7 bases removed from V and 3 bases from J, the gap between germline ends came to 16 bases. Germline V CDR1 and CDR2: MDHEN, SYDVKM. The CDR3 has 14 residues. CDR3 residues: CASNSRGHLYEQYV. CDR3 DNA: TGTGCCAGCAATAGTAGGGGACATCTCTACGAGCAGTACGTC.

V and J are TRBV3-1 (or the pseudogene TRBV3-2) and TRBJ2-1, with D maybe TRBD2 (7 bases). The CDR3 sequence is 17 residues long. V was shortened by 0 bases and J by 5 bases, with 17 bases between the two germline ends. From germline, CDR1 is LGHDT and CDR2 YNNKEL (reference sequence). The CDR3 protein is CASSQDRRGAYNNEQFF. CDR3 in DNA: TGTGCCAGCAGCCAAGACCGACGGGGGGCCTACAACAATGAGCAGTTCTTC.

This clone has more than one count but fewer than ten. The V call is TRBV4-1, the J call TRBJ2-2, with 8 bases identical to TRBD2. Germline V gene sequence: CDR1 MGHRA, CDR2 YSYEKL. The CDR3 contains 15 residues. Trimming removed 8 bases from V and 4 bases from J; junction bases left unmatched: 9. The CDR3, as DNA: TGCGCCAGCCGCCGCAGTCTAGCGGGCACCGGGGAGCTGTTTTTT. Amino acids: CASRRSLAGTGELFF.

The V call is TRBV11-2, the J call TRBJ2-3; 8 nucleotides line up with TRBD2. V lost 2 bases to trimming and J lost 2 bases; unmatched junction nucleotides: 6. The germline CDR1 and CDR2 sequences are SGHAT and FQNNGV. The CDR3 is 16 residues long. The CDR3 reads CASSLITGGITDTQYF. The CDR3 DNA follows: TGTGCCAGCAGCTTAATAACGGGGGGGATCACAGATACGCAGTATTTT.

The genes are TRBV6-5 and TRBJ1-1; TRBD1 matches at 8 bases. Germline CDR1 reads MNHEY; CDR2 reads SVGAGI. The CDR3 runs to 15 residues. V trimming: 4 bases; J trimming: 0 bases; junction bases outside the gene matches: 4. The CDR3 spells CASSSGQALNTEAFF. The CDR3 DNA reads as TGTGCCAGCAGTTCGGGACAGGCCTTGAACACTGAAGCTTTCTTT.

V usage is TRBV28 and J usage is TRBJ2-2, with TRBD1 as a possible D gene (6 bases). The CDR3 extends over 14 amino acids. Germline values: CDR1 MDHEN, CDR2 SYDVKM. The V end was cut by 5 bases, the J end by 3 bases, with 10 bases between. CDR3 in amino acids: CASSPGQYTGELFF. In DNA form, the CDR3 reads TGTGCCAGCAGTCCAGGACAGTACACCGGGGAGCTGTTTTTT.

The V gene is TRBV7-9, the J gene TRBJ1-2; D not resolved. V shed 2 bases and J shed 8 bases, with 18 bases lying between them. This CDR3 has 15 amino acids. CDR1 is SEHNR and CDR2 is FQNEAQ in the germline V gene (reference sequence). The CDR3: CASSLWRDLSSGYTF. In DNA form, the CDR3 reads TGTGCCAGCAGCTTATGGAGGGATTTATCCTCAGGCTACACCTTC.

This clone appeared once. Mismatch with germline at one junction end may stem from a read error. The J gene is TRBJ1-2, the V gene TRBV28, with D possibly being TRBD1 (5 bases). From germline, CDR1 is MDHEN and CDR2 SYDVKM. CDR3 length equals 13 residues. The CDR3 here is CASRPTGRDGNTF. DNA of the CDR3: TGTGCCAGCAGACCAACCGGGAGGGACGGAAACACATTC.